The 18 T cell receptor beta chains listed next were all sequenced from one sample in a study of CD8+CD57+ T cells in acquired aplastic anemia. Researchers used genomic DNA as the template to profile TCR beta VDJ and CDR3. TCRdb re-analysed the reads in MiXCR, keeping a single row per CDR3 protein. The sample contains 150,000 to 180,000 distinct CDR3 sequences, just over 50% of which appear only once. By flow cytometry, patients selected for sequencing had shown an expansion of CD8+CD57+ cells. The sample comprised sorted CD4+, CD8+, or CD8+CD57+ T cells (not recorded which) from PBMCs. These receptors came from a human donor with aplastic anemia.

This chain uses TRBV19 with TRBJ1-2; D ambiguous. Trimming took off 3 bases at V and 8 bases at J, with 16 bases between the two ends. The CDR3 is made up of 14 amino acids. Germline CDR1 is LNHDA and CDR2 is SQIVND (reference sequence). CDR3 DNA: TGTGCCAGTAGTATCAGTCGGGGAGAGGACGGCTACACCTTC. Protein sequence: CASSISRGEDGYTF.

The chain recombines TRBV10-3 with TRBJ1-1; perhaps TRBD1 as D (5 bases). CDR3 length equals 14 residues. CDR1 ENHRY and CDR2 SYGVKD come from the germline V gene. Trimming shortened V by 3 bases and J by 1 base, and 9 bases separated the two germline ends. The CDR3 loop reads CAISDVGTNTEAFF. Written as DNA, the CDR3 is TGTGCCATCAGTGACGTTGGGACGAACACTGAAGCTTTCTTT.

This clonotype has at least ten counts. The chain is built from TRBV12-3 or TRBV12-4 and TRBJ2-1, with a possible D match to TRBD2 (6 bases). With 2 bases removed from V and 10 bases from J, the gap between germline ends came to 12 bases. There are 13 residues in the CDR3. This chain's CDR3 is CASSLTPAGEQFF. The CDR3 DNA reads as TGTGCCAGCAGTTTAACACCGGCGGGGGAGCAGTTCTTC.

This chain joins TRBV20-1 and TRBJ2-1; D is perhaps TRBD2 (5 bases). This CDR3 is 12 amino acids long. V dropped 3 bases and J dropped 4 bases, with 7 bases sitting between them. Looked up from germline, CDR1 is DFQATT and CDR2 is SNEGSKA (reference sequence). Here the CDR3 DNA reads TGCAGTGCTAGTGCGGGTTACAATGAGCAGTTCTTC. Residues: CSASAGYNEQFF.

This clonotype has a count of ten or more. The chain has TRBV27 and TRBJ2-7; 8 bases are a match to TRBD1. V lost 2 bases, J lost 3 bases, and 3 bases stayed unmatched. The CDR3 totals 14 residues. The germline V gene encodes CDR1 MNHEY and CDR2 SMNVEV (reference sequence). The CDR3 DNA reads as TGTGCCAGCAGTTTACAGGGGGCGAACTACGAGCAGTACTTC. It is translated as CASSLQGANYEQYF.

This clonotype is labeled medium-sized (0.01 to 0.1%). The chain has TRBV7-8 and TRBJ2-2; D not certain. Germline CDR1 and CDR2: SGHVS and FQNEAQ. CDR3 length: 12 residues. The germline V and J ends were trimmed by 2 bases and 2 bases, with 0 bases remaining between them. The CDR3 is CASSLNTGELFF. The DNA of the CDR3 is TGTGCCAGCAGCTTAAACACCGGGGAGCTGTTTTTT.

This clonotype was found a few times. The V and J genes are TRBV24-1 and TRBJ2-3; D is unresolved. Trimming took off 4 bases at V and 0 bases at J, with 10 bases between the two ends. The CDR3 loop spans 15 amino acids. Germline CDR1 reads KGHDR; CDR2 reads SFDVKD. Written as DNA, the CDR3 is TGTGCCACCAGTGACAACAGAGCTAGCACAGATACGCAGTATTTT. Amino acid sequence: CATSDNRASTDTQYF.

This clonotype occurred many times. The J gene is TRBJ2-3, the V gene TRBV19; D possibly corresponds to TRBD2 (5 bases). CDR3 length: 13 residues. Germline assignment: CDR1 LNHDA and CDR2 SQIVND (reference sequence). Trimming pared 6 bases from V and 8 bases from J, leaving 15 bases between. The CDR3 bases are TGTGCCAGTAGCCCGAGCGCGGGCGGTACGCAGTATTTT. It yields the protein CASSPSAGGTQYF.

The V call is TRBV19, the J call TRBJ2-5, with 8 positions matching TRBD1. Germline CDR1 reads LNHDA; CDR2 reads SQIVND (reference sequence). V was pared by 5 bases and J by 2 bases, with 7 bases of the junction left unmatched. The CDR3 has 15 amino acids. The CDR3 is CASSPGTGFQETQYF. CDR3 sequence (DNA): TGTGCCAGTAGTCCCGGGACAGGCTTTCAAGAGACCCAGTACTTC.

This clonotype was observed at least ten times. J is TRBJ1-1 and V is TRBV7-2; D is unclear. V dropped 10 bases and J dropped 7 bases, with 10 bases sitting between them. Germline CDR1 reads SGHTA; CDR2 reads FQGNSA. This CDR3 has 10 amino acids. The DNA for the CDR3 is TGTGCCACCCGTTTCGGTGAAGCTTTCTTT. The encoded protein is CATRFGEAFF.

This clonotype was seen ten or more times. V usage is TRBV5-5 and J usage is TRBJ1-6; D is undetermined. The germline V and J ends were trimmed by 0 bases and 8 bases, with 9 bases remaining between them. The CDR3 covers 14 residues. Germline loops: CDR1 SGHKS, CDR2 YYEKEE (reference sequence). As DNA, the CDR3 is TGTGCCAGCAGCTTGGACCGTTTTTATTCACCCCTCCACTTT. As protein: CASSLDRFYSPLHF.

The chain carries TRBV19 and TRBJ1-6; D is perhaps TRBD1 (5 bases). The CDR3 is 17 amino acids. CDR1 LNHDA and CDR2 SQIVND come from the germline V gene (reference sequence). V was clipped by 3 bases and J by 7 bases, with 19 bases between them. This CDR3 reads CASSIGTGGRANSPLHF. CDR3 sequence (DNA): TGTGCCAGTAGTATCGGGACCGGCGGTCGAGCGAATTCACCCCTCCACTTT.

This clonotype turned up a few times. The rearrangement joins TRBV10-3 to TRBJ1-1, with 7 bases aligning to TRBD1. The V and J ends lost 7 bases and 3 bases, in that order; junction bases with no gene match: 2. Germline assignment: CDR1 ENHRY and CDR2 SYGVKD. The CDR3 has 12 amino acids. CDR3 in DNA: TGTGCCATCAACGACAGGGACACTGAAGCTTTCTTT. It translates to CAINDRDTEAFF.

The J gene is TRBJ2-7, the V gene TRBV2; no clear D gene. V was pared by 2 bases and J by 4 bases, with 6 bases between. Germline CDR1 is SNHLY and CDR2 is FYNNEI. The CDR3 length is 12 residues. In nucleotides, the CDR3 is TGTGCCAGCAGTGAATGGGATTACGAGCAGTACTTC. It encodes CASSEWDYEQYF.

J is TRBJ2-7 and V is TRBV2; D assignment may be TRBD1 or TRBD2 (7 bases each). The CDR3 is made up of 15 amino acids. Trimming cost V 4 bases and J 5 bases, with 18 bases left between them. Germline values: CDR1 SNHLY, CDR2 FYNNEI. The CDR3 reads CASSAFREGANEQYF. CDR3 DNA sequence: TGTGCCAGCAGTGCATTCAGGGAGGGGGCCAACGAGCAGTACTTC.

The rearrangement joins TRBV19 to TRBJ1-1; D might be TRBD1 (5 bases). Trimming pared 5 bases from V and 1 base from J, leaving 11 bases between. Germline V lookup: CDR1 LNHDA, CDR2 SQIVND (reference sequence). CDR3 length: 14 amino acids. Here the CDR3 reads CASSRGTENTEAFF. The CDR3 DNA is TGTGCCAGTAGTCGGGGGACCGAGAACACTGAAGCTTTCTTT.

V and J are TRBV3-1 and TRBJ2-7, with D tentatively TRBD2 (5 bases). From germline, CDR1 is LGHDT and CDR2 YNNKEL (reference sequence). CDR3 length: 12 residues. Trimming shortened V by 1 base and J by 7 bases, and 8 bases separated the two germline ends. The CDR3 coding sequence is TGTGCCAGCAGCCAAGGGGCGGGTGAGCAGTACTTC. Residues: CASSQGAGEQYF.

At least ten counts were recorded for this clonotype. This chain joins TRBV11-1 and TRBJ1-3, with 8 bases aligning to TRBD1. The germline V gene encodes CDR1 SGHAT and CDR2 FQDESV (reference sequence). The CDR3 has 17 residues. Trimming at V came to 3 bases and at J to 2 bases, leaving 9 bases not matched to a gene. The CDR3 loop reads CASSFRSDRATGNTIYF. DNA for the CDR3: TGTGCCAGCAGCTTTCGATCGGACAGGGCGACTGGAAACACCATATATTTT.